This entry lists 5 T cell receptor beta chains sequenced from one sample in a study of blood T cell repertoires in COVID-19. Assay: immunoSEQ multiplex PCR; the TCRdb copy retains only in-frame clones and omits some. This table has approximately 150,000 clones, roughly 84% appearing once. Material for sequencing was peripheral blood. Every receptor here comes from a woman between 45 and 60 years old with COVID-19, enrolled during active disease.

This chain links TRBV10-3 with TRBJ2-7, with D tentatively TRBD2 (6 bases). V shed 0 bases and J shed 0 bases, with 9 bases lying between them. This CDR3 comprises 15 residues. CDR1 ENHRY and CDR2 SYGVKD come from the germline V gene. The DNA of the CDR3 is TGTGCCATCAGTGAGTCTCGCGGGGCCTCCTACGAGCAGTACTTC. It yields the protein CAISESRGASYEQYF.

The CDR3 nucleotides are TGTGCCAGCAGTGGCGCTCTCTCCTACAATGAGCAGTTCTTC. Protein: CASSGALSYNEQFF. This sequence joins TRBV2 and TRBJ2-1; no clear D. Trimming took off 4 bases at V and 0 bases at J, with 7 bases between the two ends. CDR1 and CDR2 from the germline V gene are SNHLY and FYNNEI. There are 14 residues in the CDR3.

The CDR3 bases are TGTGCCAGCAGAACAGGGGGCCACTATGGCTACACCTTC. Residues: CASRTGGHYGYTF. The rearrangement joins TRBV12-3 or TRBV12-4 to TRBJ1-2; the match to TRBD1 covers 9 bases. With 6 bases clipped from V and 3 bases from J, the junction kept 2 bases outside the gene matches. This CDR3 has 13 amino acids.

The chain is built from TRBV6-2 or TRBV6-3 and TRBJ1-1, with 10 bases that match TRBD1. The CDR3 runs to 17 residues. Looked up from germline, CDR1 is MNHEY and CDR2 is SVGEGT. V lost 0 bases, J lost 0 bases, and 4 bases stayed unmatched. This CDR3 is CASSYSDRGSMNTEAFF. In DNA, the CDR3 is TGTGCCAGCAGTTACTCGGACAGGGGGAGCATGAACACTGAAGCTTTCTTT.

The gene calls are TRBV5-6 and TRBJ1-5; perhaps TRBD1 as D (5 bases). The CDR3 has 15 residues. Between the trimmed V and J ends, which lost 0 bases and 4 bases, there was a span of 11 bases. The germline gives CDR1 SGHDT, CDR2 YYEEEE. The CDR3: CASSLARTPNQPQHF. CDR3 DNA: TGTGCCAGCAGCTTGGCTAGGACACCGAATCAGCCCCAGCATTTT.